The clone carrying this T cell receptor beta chain was seen a few times. Trimming shortened V by 0 bases and J by 5 bases, and 11 bases separated the two germline ends. The CDR3 contains 14 residues. Germline CDR1 is SGHVS and CDR2 is FNYEAQ. MiXCR, run by TCRdb on the 5' RACE reads, gives a single entry per CDR3 protein. Among hundreds of thousands of distinct CDR3 sequences listed, about 23% were seen once. These data come from a study of T-cell memory formation after mild COVID-19. The chain couples TRBV7-6 to TRBJ2-7; no clear D. This TCR came from an adult woman who had mild COVID-19 (a few samples of this study predate the infection). Cell type and time point are not known. Sequencing was done on a sample of PBMCs or a T cell subset sorted from them (not recorded which). CDR3 DNA sequence: TGTGCCAGCAGCTTAGCCCGCGGTGGCCACGAGCAGTACTTC. Protein sequence: CASSLARGGHEQYF.